This T cell receptor beta chain was sequenced during a study of cytomegalovirus exposure and HLA in healthy donors. Regarding the study as a whole: The CMV antigen specificity of a few CMV-associated chains was confirmed through in vitro analysis.

The CDR3 loop spans 13 amino acids. This clone was seen a handful of times. Its antigen remains unidentified. Using immunoSEQ multiplex PCR, the repertoire was profiled, and TCRdb retains in-frame clones only, with some absent. Here the sample spans some 330,000 clones, roughly 85% being singletons. The sequence derives from a woman aged 18-30 years in good health and CMV-seronegative. The chain couples TRBV21-1 to TRBJ1-4. TRBV21-1 is labeled a pseudogene. Specimen: PBMCs. CDR3 amino acids: CASNGATNEKLFF. The CDR3 nucleotides read TGTGCCAGCAACGGGGCAACTAATGAAAAACTGTTTTTT.